What follows are 8 T cell receptor beta chains derived from one specimen sequenced in a study of Graves' ophthalmopathy and Graves' hyperthyroidism. Amplification of TCR beta CDR3 regions used RNA transcripts. The library came from an HTBI-primed first-round RT-PCR and a second-round multiplex PCR. TCRdb redid the calling of the multiplex PCR reads with MiXCR, one entry per CDR3 protein. The sample has around 1.1 million distinct CDR3 sequences, about 35% seen once. The sample taken for sequencing was peripheral blood or thyroid tissue (not recorded which). The source is an adult man with Graves' hyperthyroidism.

As to this clonotype: A much larger clone lies one base from this, so it may be a read error. The chain couples TRBV2 to TRBJ2-7; 8 bases line up with TRBD2. There are 14 residues in the CDR3. CDR1 SNHLY and CDR2 FYNNEI come from the germline V gene. CDR3 nucleotides: TGTGCCAGCAGGGAGAGCGGGGGACCCTACAAGCAGTACTTC. Protein sequence: CASRESGGPYKQYF.

Ten or more counts support this clonotype. The CDR3 nucleotides read TGTGCCAGCCGAGGATACCAAGAGACCCAGTACTTC. Its protein product is CASRGYQETQYF. The J gene is TRBJ2-5, the V gene TRBV19; D not certain. CDR1 is LNHDA, CDR2 SQIVND, per germline (reference sequence). The CDR3 consists of 12 residues. Trimming cost V 9 bases and J 0 bases, with 8 bases left between them. The complete variable domain, with remaining parts taken from reference TRBV19 and TRBJ2-5, reads DGGITQSPKYLFRKEGQNVTLSCEQNLNHDAMYWYRQDPGQGLRLIYYSQIVNDFQKGDIAEGYSVSREKKESFPLTVTSAQKNPTAFYLCASRGYQETQYFGPGTRLLVL.

This chain connects TRBV4-3 to TRBJ2-7; no firm D call. The CDR3 extends over 16 amino acids. The V gene lost 0 bases and the J gene lost 1 base, with 13 bases spanning the gap. The germline gives CDR1 LGHNA, CDR2 YSLEER. The CDR3 here is CASSQDLVEKSYEQYF. CDR3 bases: TGCGCCAGCAGCCAAGACTTGGTGGAAAAGTCCTACGAGCAGTACTTC.

At least ten counts were recorded for this clonotype. This chain joins TRBV10-3 and TRBJ2-7; D unclear. The CDR3 is 13 residues long. V was shortened by 0 bases and J by 3 bases, with 6 bases between the two germline ends. Germline V gene sequence: CDR1 ENHRY, CDR2 SYGVKD. As DNA, the CDR3 is TGTGCCATCAGTGAGTCGAGGATCTACGAGCAGTACTTC. This gives the protein CAISESRIYEQYF.

This clonotype was seen a handful of times. The chain joins TRBV20-1 to TRBJ1-3; weak D call: TRBD1 (5 bases). Germline loops: CDR1 DFQATT, CDR2 SNEGSKA (reference sequence). With 2 bases removed from V and 4 bases from J, the gap between germline ends came to 18 bases. The CDR3 contains 16 residues. The CDR3, as DNA: TGCAGTGCTAGAATGGCAGCTGGGGGGACGGGAAACACCATATATTTT. Residues: CSARMAAGGTGNTIYF.

The sample holds many counts of this clonotype. The chain joins TRBV9 to TRBJ2-7; no reliable D call. V gave up 0 bases and J gave up 2 bases, with 9 bases separating them. Germline V CDR1 and CDR2: SGDLS, YYNGEE. CDR3 size: 14 residues. DNA for the CDR3: TGTGCCAGCAGCGTAGGGGTTTCCCCCTACGAGCAGTACTTC. It codes for CASSVGVSPYEQYF.

The chain is built from TRBV7-9 and TRBJ2-5; D not certain. In germline, CDR1 is SEHNR, CDR2 FQNEAQ (reference sequence). This CDR3 spans 15 amino acids. The V end was cut by 5 bases, the J end by 4 bases, with 17 bases between. CDR3 sequence reads: CASSESRGEAETQYF. DNA for the CDR3: TGTGCCAGCAGCGAGTCGCGAGGAGAAGCAGAGACCCAGTACTTC.

This clonotype was observed a handful of times. The V and J genes are TRBV6-6 and TRBJ1-2, with 7 bases matching TRBD1. V was pared by 2 bases and J by 4 bases, with 7 bases of the junction left unmatched. This CDR3 spans 15 amino acids. Germline loops: CDR1 MNHNY, CDR2 SVGAGI (reference sequence). The CDR3 nucleotides read TGTGCCAGCAGTTACCCCGGGACAGAACTCTATGGCTACACCTTC. It yields the protein CASSYPGTELYGYTF.